Below, one TCR beta chain is given with its context. TCRdb's copy holds only in-frame clones and misses some; the assay was immunoSEQ multiplex PCR. The repertoire holds about 77,000 clones, roughly 92% seen once, with 5% to 6.5% in the top ten. These data belong to a study of control samples from healthy donors and cancer patients. The clonotype was recovered from a woman aged 60 to 75 in good health. The sequencing input was blood.

This chain's CDR3 is CATSDSRSFIQYF. The CDR3 DNA sequence: TGTGCCACCAGTGATTCCCGCAGCTTCATTCAGTACTTC. This sequence joins TRBV24-1 and TRBJ2-4; D not resolved. The CDR3 loop spans 13 amino acids. Germline CDR1 and CDR2: KGHDR and SFDVKD. With 2 bases removed from V and 9 bases from J, the gap between germline ends came to 10 bases.